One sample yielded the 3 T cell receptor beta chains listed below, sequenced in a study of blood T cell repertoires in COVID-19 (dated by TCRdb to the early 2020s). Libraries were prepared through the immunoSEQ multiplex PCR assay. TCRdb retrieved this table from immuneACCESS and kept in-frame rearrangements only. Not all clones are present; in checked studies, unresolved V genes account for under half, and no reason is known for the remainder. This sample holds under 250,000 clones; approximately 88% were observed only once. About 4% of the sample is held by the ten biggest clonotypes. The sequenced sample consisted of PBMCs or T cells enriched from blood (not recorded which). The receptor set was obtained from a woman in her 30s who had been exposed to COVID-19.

The CDR3 reads CASTQGKTGRWEEQYF. The CDR3 nucleotides are TGTGCCAGCACCCAAGGGAAGACAGGGCGGTGGGAAGAGCAGTACTTC. This chain uses TRBV5-6 with TRBJ2-7; 7 bases align to TRBD1. Germline V gene data show CDR1 as SGHDT and CDR2 as YYEEEE. This CDR3 comprises 16 residues. J gave up 7 bases and V 6 bases, and 19 bases lay outside the gene matches.

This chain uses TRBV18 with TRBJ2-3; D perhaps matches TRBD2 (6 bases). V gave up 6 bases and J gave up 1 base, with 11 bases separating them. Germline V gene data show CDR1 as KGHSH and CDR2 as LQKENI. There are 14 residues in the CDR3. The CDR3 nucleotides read TGTGCCAGCTCCCGACTAGGTGGCACAGATACGCAGTATTTT. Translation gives CASSRLGGTDTQYF.

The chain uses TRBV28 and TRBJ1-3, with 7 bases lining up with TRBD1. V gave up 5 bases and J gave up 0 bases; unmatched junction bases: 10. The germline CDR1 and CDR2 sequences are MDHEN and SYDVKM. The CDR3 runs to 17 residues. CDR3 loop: CASSPHDRAPSGNTIYF. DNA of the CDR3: TGTGCCAGCAGTCCACATGACAGGGCGCCCTCTGGAAACACCATATATTTT.